The clone carrying this T cell receptor (beta chain) was detected many times. Construction of the TCRbeta library involved unique molecular identifiers. TCRdb called the PCR reads again in MiXCR, with one record for every CDR3 protein. The repertoire includes 190,000 or so distinct CDR3 sequences, more than 6.5% of them detected once, and approximately 3% sits in the top ten. The germline gives CDR1 SGHKS, CDR2 YYEKEE (reference sequence). Between the trimmed V and J ends, which lost 2 bases and 1 base, there was a span of 7 bases. The CDR3 contains 14 residues. The data were taken from a study of T-cell reconstitution after alpha-beta-depleted transplantation in children.

The sequence derives from a human donor who donated a stem cell graft to a child with Wiskott-Aldrich syndrome. Material: PBMCs from the stem cell graft donor, obtained from the stem cell graft. The chain links TRBV5-5 to TRBJ1-5; D is ambiguous. The DNA for the CDR3 is TGTGCCAGCAGCTTCGGCCGGAGCAATCAGCCCCAGCATTTT. Its translation: CASSFGRSNQPQHF.